The present TCR beta chain was sequenced within a study of molecular identifiers for immune sequencing clone quantification. TCRdb called the PCR reads again in MiXCR, with one record for every CDR3 protein. The data show about 70,000 distinct CDR3 sequences, less than 20% seen once. This clonotype was seen ten or more times. The CDR3 covers 16 residues. The junction had 11 bases not matched to a gene; V was cut back by 3 bases and J by 5 bases. Germline V gives CDR1 SQVTM, CDR2 ANQGSEA. The clonotype originates from a human donor in good health. Some libraries in this study had Jurkat cell RNA spiked in. V and J are TRBV29-1 and TRBJ2-1; 9 nucleotides line up with TRBD2. The sample taken for sequencing was naive CD8+ T cells from blood, with Jurkat cell RNA spiked in. Subset meaning: FACS-sorted CD8+CD4-CCR7+CD45RA+ naive T cells. The CDR3 DNA reads as TGCAGCGTTGAGAAGCGGGTTATAGCGGGGGACAATGAGCAGTTCTTC. Amino acid sequence: CSVEKRVIAGDNEQFF.